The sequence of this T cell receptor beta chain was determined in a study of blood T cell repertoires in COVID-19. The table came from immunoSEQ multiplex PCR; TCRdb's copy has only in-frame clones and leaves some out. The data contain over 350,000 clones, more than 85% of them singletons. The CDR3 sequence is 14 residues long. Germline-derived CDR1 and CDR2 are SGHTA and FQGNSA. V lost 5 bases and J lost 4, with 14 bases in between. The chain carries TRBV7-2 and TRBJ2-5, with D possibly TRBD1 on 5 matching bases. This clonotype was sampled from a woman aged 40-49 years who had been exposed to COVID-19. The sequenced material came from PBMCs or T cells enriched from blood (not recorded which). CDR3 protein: CASSPDSLRETQYF. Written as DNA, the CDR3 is TGTGCCAGCAGCCCCGACAGCCTCAGAGAGACCCAGTACTTC.